These 10 T cell receptor beta chains were sequenced from one sample in a study of blood T cell repertoires in COVID-19. Libraries were prepared by immunoSEQ multiplex PCR; TCRdb keeps only in-frame clonotypes and omits some of them. The sample carries around 100,000 clones, 91% recorded once. The sequencing input was peripheral blood. The receptor source for this set is a human donor in a cohort sampled during active COVID-19.

This chain links TRBV6-6 with TRBJ1-5; 10 positions agree with TRBD1. The germline gives CDR1 MNHNY, CDR2 SVGAGI (reference sequence). V was clipped by 6 bases and J by 6 bases; unmatched bases: 5. The CDR3 is made up of 14 amino acids. The DNA for the CDR3 is TGTGCCAGCAGCCGGGACAGGGGAGGTCAGCCCCAGCATTTT. Protein sequence: CASSRDRGGQPQHF.

V gene TRBV4-1 combines with J gene TRBJ2-7, with 10 bases fitting TRBD1. The CDR3 is made up of 12 amino acids. After removal of 3 bases from V and 9 bases from J, the junction contained 2 bases not matched to a gene. Germline V lookup: CDR1 MGHRA, CDR2 YSYEKL. CDR3 in amino acids: CASSQDRGRQYF. CDR3 in DNA: TGCGCCAGCAGCCAGGACAGGGGGAGGCAGTACTTC.

The CDR3 spells CASSPRYYEQYF. The CDR3 region has the DNA TGTGCCAGCAGCCCTCGCTACTACGAGCAGTACTTC. The chain has TRBV6-2 or TRBV6-3 and TRBJ2-7; D is unresolved. V was clipped by 6 bases and J by 3 bases, with 9 bases between them. This CDR3 comprises 12 residues. Looked up from germline, CDR1 is MNHEY and CDR2 is SVGEGT.

This chain connects TRBV4-2 to TRBJ2-7, with 7 bases aligning to TRBD2. Germline V gene data show CDR1 as LGHNA and CDR2 as YNFKEQ. The trim removed 6 bases at V and 0 bases at J, leaving 14 bases unmatched. The CDR3 has 17 residues. CDR3 sequence (DNA): TGTGCCAGCAGGAACAAAGAGGTGGGGGGGGGCTCCTACGAGCAGTACTTC. It translates to CASRNKEVGGGSYEQYF.

This clone was observed a single time. The chain couples TRBV5-4 to TRBJ2-3; TRBD2 matches 10 bases. The CDR3 loop spans 15 amino acids. V was pared by 0 bases and J by 5 bases, with 3 bases of the junction left unmatched. Germline CDR1 reads SGHNT; CDR2 reads YYREEE (reference sequence). The CDR3 DNA is TGTGCCAGCAGCTTGGAAGCGGGGGGGATAGATACGCAGTATTTT. Amino acid sequence: CASSLEAGGIDTQYF.

In this sample, this clone turned up a few times. V usage is TRBV11-2 and J usage is TRBJ2-1, with 7 bases identical to TRBD2. V gave up 3 bases and J gave up 5 bases; unmatched junction bases: 7. Germline assignment: CDR1 SGHAT and CDR2 FQNNGV. The length of the CDR3 is 15 residues. The CDR3 region is CASSFGSGGNNEQFF. CDR3 nucleotides: TGTGCCAGCAGCTTCGGGTCGGGAGGAAACAATGAGCAGTTCTTC.

This clone was seen a few times. The chain recombines TRBV19 with TRBJ2-7; TRBD1 aligns across 8 bases. Germline V gene sequence: CDR1 LNHDA, CDR2 SQIVND (reference sequence). The J segment lost 3 bases and the V segment lost 6 bases, leaving 13 bases of the junction unmatched. The CDR3 has 16 residues. CDR3 amino acids: CASSPGQGGPLYEQYF. CDR3 DNA sequence: TGTGCCAGTAGCCCCGGACAGGGCGGACCACTCTACGAGCAGTACTTC.

The rearrangement uses TRBV28 and TRBJ1-2; the D is unclear. Germline V gene sequence: CDR1 MDHEN, CDR2 SYDVKM. The CDR3 is made up of 15 amino acids. V was pared by 3 bases and J by 2 bases, with 13 bases between. As DNA, the CDR3 is TGTGCCAGCAGTTTTTTCGGGGAGCCCAACTATGGCTACACCTTC. Translation: CASSFFGEPNYGYTF.

The chain combines TRBV4-1 with TRBJ1-4; D not certain. V gave up 5 bases and J gave up 12 bases, with 10 bases separating them. From germline, CDR1 is MGHRA and CDR2 YSYEKL. CDR3 length equals 11 residues. For the CDR3, the DNA is TGCGCCAGCAGCGACGGAGTGGAACTGTTTTTT. Translation gives CASSDGVELFF.

The rearrangement links TRBV10-3 to TRBJ2-1; D gene uncertain. V shed 10 bases and J shed 1 base, with 11 bases lying between them. The CDR3 sequence is 13 residues long. The V gene's germline CDR1 is ENHRY and CDR2 SYGVKD. CDR3 nucleotide sequence: TGTGCCACCCGGGTTAGGTCCTACAATGAGCAGTTCTTC. Amino acids: CATRVRSYNEQFF.